The 2 T cell receptor beta chains below all came from one sample that was sequenced in a study of T cells after yellow fever vaccination. TCRdb redid the calling of the 5' RACE reads with MiXCR, one entry per CDR3 protein. The sample holds about 130,000 distinct CDR3 sequences; about 6.2% are singletons and the top ten take approximately 0.61%. The material was CD4+ T cells sorted from PBMCs, obtained 10 days after the yellow fever booster vaccination. These receptors all stem from a man aged 25-45 years who received the YFV17D yellow fever vaccine.

This clonotype was counted at least ten times. The chain joins TRBV20-1 to TRBJ1-1, with a possible D match to TRBD1 (6 bases). CDR3 length: 13 residues. Between the trimmed V and J ends, which lost 2 bases and 1 base, there was a span of 8 bases. Looked up from germline, CDR1 is DFQATT and CDR2 is SNEGSKA (reference sequence). The CDR3 is CSARIQGNTEAFF. CDR3 nucleotide sequence: TGCAGTGCTAGAATACAGGGGAACACTGAAGCTTTCTTT.

Many counts were recorded for this clonotype. V and J are TRBV2 and TRBJ2-7; D uncertain. CDR1 SNHLY and CDR2 FYNNEI come from the germline V gene. The CDR3 runs 17 residues. Trimming stripped 2 bases from V and 1 base from J, with 18 bases between. DNA of the CDR3: TGTGCCAGCAGTGAAATGCTCTCAGTGGGTAGGTCCTACGAGCAGTACTTC. This encodes CASSEMLSVGRSYEQYF.